The rows below give T cell receptor beta chains drawn from one sample of a study of human thymus T cells. Sequenced by immunoSEQ multiplex PCR; TCRdb stores in-frame clones only, minus some. The repertoire holds fewer than 55,000 clones, with 94% as singletons. The sample comprised blood. Every receptor here comes from a boy under two years old with a congenital heart defect but otherwise immunologically healthy. CDR3s include the opening cysteine and the closing phenylalanine or tryptophan. Fields, in order: clone size, V gene, J gene, D gene, CDR3 DNA, CDR3 protein. D genes are given only for firm matches. Rows give clone size only sometimes, using once, few, many, or a class for an expanded clone.

>few|TRBV27|TRBJ1-6|TRBD1
TGTGCCAGCAGTGGGACAGGGGGTTCACCCCTCCACTTT
CASSGTGGSPLHF
>NA|TRBV6-5|TRBJ2-4|NA
TGTGCCAGCAGTTCAGGACCTGTCAAAAACATTCAGTACTTC
CASSSGPVKNIQYF
>NA|TRBV28|TRBJ1-6|NA
TGTGCCAGCAGTTTCCCCCGGGGGCGGAATTCACCCCTCCACTTT
CASSFPRGRNSPLHF
>NA|TRBV7-9|TRBJ1-2|TRBD1
TGTGCCAGCAGCTTAGGGGACAGGGTCTCTGGCTACACCTTC
CASSLGDRVSGYTF
>NA|TRBV27|TRBJ1-1|NA
TGTGCCAGTAAAACAAGGGGGGGATCGAACACTGAAGCTTTCTTT
CASKTRGGSNTEAFF
>NA|TRBV4-3|TRBJ2-5|TRBD2
TGCGCTAGCAGCCAAGGGCCTAGCGGGGGGGCCGCGGGGGGAGAGACCCAGTACTTC
CASSQGPSGGAAGGETQYF
>NA|TRBV4-3|TRBJ1-6|NA
TGCGCCAGCAGCCAAGGAAACCCGGGGATAGGATCCTATAATTCACCCCTCCACTTT
CASSQGNPGIGSYNSPLHF
>NA|TRBV6-5|TRBJ1-3|NA
TGTGCCAGCAGTTACTCTAGGCCTGAAAACACCATATATTTT
CASSYSRPENTIYF
>NA|TRBV9|TRBJ2-5|NA
TGTGCCAGCAGCCCCCGGGAAGGGGAGACCCAGTACTTC
CASSPREGETQYF
>NA|TRBV6-1|TRBJ1-5|NA
TGTGCCAGCAGGGGCCATAGCAATCAGCCCCAGCATTTT
CASRGHSNQPQHF
>NA|TRBV9|TRBJ2-6|TRBD1
TGTGCCAGCAGCGCCGACCGGGACAGTCCCTCTGGGGCCAACGTCCTGACTTTC
CASSADRDSPSGANVLTF
>NA|TRBV7-9|TRBJ2-1|NA
TGTGCCAGCAGCTTATTACGGGTATCCTACAATGAGCAGTTCTTC
CASSLLRVSYNEQFF
>once|TRBV16|TRBJ1-3|NA
TGTGCCAGCAGCCAATCCTCGGGTAGCTCTGGAAACACCATATATTTT
CASSQSSGSSGNTIYF
>NA|TRBV27|TRBJ2-3|TRBD2
TGTGCCAGCAGGAGCGGGGGCACAGATACGCAGTATTTT
CASRSGGTDTQYF
>once|TRBV4-2|TRBJ1-5|TRBD1
TGTGCCAGCAGCCAAGAACAGGGGGACAATCAGCCCCAGCATTTT
CASSQEQGDNQPQHF
>few|TRBV27|TRBJ1-5|TRBD1
TGTGCCCGCTACAGGGGGCGGCAGCCCCAGCATTTT
CARYRGRQPQHF
>NA|TRBV28|TRBJ2-7|NA
TGTGCCAGCAGATACCAGAGCTCCTACGAGCAGTACTTC
CASRYQSSYEQYF
>NA|TRBV19|TRBJ1-5|NA
TGTGCCAGTAGTATAGAGGGGGCAGGGCCTCAGCCCCAGCATTTT
CASSIEGAGPQPQHF
>NA|TRBV11-1|TRBJ1-2|TRBD1
TGTGCCAGCAGCTTGACAGGGGCTAACTATGGCTACACCTTC
CASSLTGANYGYTF
>NA|TRBV7-2|TRBJ2-3|NA
TGTGCCAGCAGCTCTAGCACAGATACGCAGTATTTT
CASSSSTDTQYF
>NA|TRBV5-1|TRBJ2-7|NA
TGCGCCAGCAGCTTGGCCAAGCTGGTAGGGGCAGGGTCCTACGAGCAGTACTTC
CASSLAKLVGAGSYEQYF
>NA|TRBV28|TRBJ1-1|NA
TGTGCCAGCAGTTTCCCGGGCAGAGCTTTCTTT
CASSFPGRAFF
>NA|TRBV19|TRBJ2-3|NA
TGTGCCAGTAGTATAGCAGATACGCAGTATTTT
CASSIADTQYF
>NA|TRBV7-2|TRBJ2-7|TRBD2
TGTGCCAGCAGCCAAGCGGGGGGGTTCTACGAGCAGTACTTC
CASSQAGGFYEQYF
>NA|TRBV7-2|TRBJ1-2|NA
TGTGCCAGCAGCTTGAGTGTGGGACTGATCTATGGCTACACCTTC
CASSLSVGLIYGYTF
>NA|TRBV27|TRBJ2-5|NA
TGTGCCAGCAGTTCCCGGAGGGGGCAAGAGACCCAGTACTTC
CASSSRRGQETQYF
>NA|TRBV7-8|TRBJ2-5|NA
TGTGCCAGCAGCTTGGGCAGCCAGTACCAAGAGACCCAGTACTTC
CASSLGSQYQETQYF
>NA|TRBV4-1|TRBJ1-4|NA
TGCGCCAGCAGCCAAGGGATGATTGAAAAACTGTTTTTT
CASSQGMIEKLFF
>NA|TRBV15|TRBJ2-3|NA
TGTGCCACCAGCAGAGATCGCGCGGTCCTAGGCACAGATACGCAGTATTTT
CATSRDRAVLGTDTQYF
>NA|TRBV6-6|TRBJ1-2|TRBD1
TGTGCCAGCAGTTACGGGGGACAGGGCGATGGCTACACCTTC
CASSYGGQGDGYTF
>NA|TRBV7-9|TRBJ1-1|NA
TGTGCCACCAGTAGGGGGGGACCCGAAGCTTTCTTT
CATSRGGPEAFF
>NA|TRBV28|TRBJ1-1|NA
TGTGCCAGCAGCCTGGGACAAAACACTGAAGCTTTCTTT
CASSLGQNTEAFF
>NA|TRBV20-1|TRBJ2-1|NA
TGCAGTGCTGGAAGGAATGAGCAGTTCTTC
CSAGRNEQFF
>NA|TRBV2|TRBJ2-4|TRBD1
TGTGCCAGCAGCGGGACAGGGAAGGCCAAAAACATTCAGTACTTC
CASSGTGKAKNIQYF
>NA|TRBV7-2|TRBJ1-5|NA
TGTGCCAGCAGCCCGGACGTCTCGAGGAATCAGCCCCAGCATTTT
CASSPDVSRNQPQHF
>NA|TRBV21-1|TRBJ2-6|NA
TGTGCCAGCAGCAAATCTTCCTTACCCGGGGCCGACAGGGAGTCTGGGGCCAACGTCCTGACTTTC
CASSKSSLPGADRESGANVLTF
>NA|TRBV7-7|TRBJ1-2|NA
TGTGCTAGCAGCTTAGACACTAACTATGGCTACACCTTC
CASSLDTNYGYTF
>NA|TRBV5-6|TRBJ2-5|NA
TGTGCCAGCAGCTTGGTGTCTACCCCTGGGGAGACCCAGTACTTC
CASSLVSTPGETQYF
>NA|TRBV11-2|TRBJ1-1|TRBD1
TGTGCCAGCAGCTTAGCCAACAGGGGGGACACTGAAGCTTTCTTT
CASSLANRGDTEAFF
>NA|TRBV10-3|TRBJ2-3|TRBD2
TGTGCCATCAGTGACCCCTATAGACTAGCGGGGGGGCCAGATACGCAGTATTTT
CAISDPYRLAGGPDTQYF
>NA|TRBV4-1|TRBJ1-1|NA
TGCGCCAGCAGCCCGAAGGGGGAGGGGACTGAAGCTTTCTTT
CASSPKGEGTEAFF